This T cell receptor beta chain was identified in a study of blood T cell repertoires in COVID-19. The overall study: Donors in the United States, Italy and Spain gave samples during acute or convalescent COVID-19. T cells, B-cell-depleted T cells, or PBMCs supplied cDNA or gDNA.

Measured with immunoSEQ multiplex PCR; TCRdb has only the in-frame clones, and not every one. The sample records approximately 220,000 clones, about 86% being singletons. Trimming removed 6 bases from V and 0 bases from J, with 22 bases in between. The CDR3 has 18 amino acids. Germline CDR1 reads MDHEN; CDR2 reads SYDVKM. This receptor was identified in a woman between 40 and 55 years old with acute COVID-19. Specimen: PBMCs or T cells enriched from blood (not recorded which). This chain joins TRBV28 and TRBJ2-3; D might be TRBD2 (5 bases). In nucleotides, the CDR3 is TGTGCCAGCAGATCTACCTCCCAGCGGAGGTCTAGCACAGATACGCAGTATTTT. Translating it yields CASRSTSQRRSSTDTQYF.